This is a list of T cell receptor beta chains from one sample in a study of T cells after yellow fever vaccination. TCRdb reanalysed the 5' RACE reads using MiXCR and keeps one entry per CDR3 protein. The data show about 360,000 distinct CDR3 sequences, over 5% seen once. The input for sequencing was PBMCs, taken 5 days after the yellow fever booster vaccination. The receptor source for this set is a man aged 25 to 45 who received the YFV17D yellow fever vaccine. Each CDR3 is given with its conserved first and last residue. The D gene is left open where the match is weak. Clone size appears in some rows only: once, few, many, or a class for an expanded clone.

d_call j_call v_call clone_size cdr3_length cdr3_nt cdr3_aa
. TRBJ1-2 TRBV7-3 few 13 TGTGCCAGCAGCTTAACGAGGCAGGATGGCTACACCTTC CASSLTRQDGYTF
. TRBJ2-7 TRBV7-2 . 13 TGTGCCAGCAGCTTAGACCCAACGGGGGAGCAGTACTTC CASSLDPTGEQYF
TRBD1 TRBJ2-2 TRBV9 many 15 TGTGCCAGCAGCGGTGGACAGGGGAACACCGGGGAGCTGTTTTTT CASSGGQGNTGELFF
TRBD2 TRBJ2-7 TRBV6-2/TRBV6-3 . 17 TGTGCCAGCAGTTACTCGAGCCGACTAGCGGGGGACTACGAGCAGTACTTC CASSYSSRLAGDYEQYF
. TRBJ1-5 TRBV18 few 13 TGTGCCAGCTCACCAGCAGGGATCCAGCCCCAGCATTTT CASSPAGIQPQHF
. TRBJ2-3 TRBV6-1 . 14 TGTGCCAGCAGACTTGAAGGGGTCACAGATACGCAGTATTTT CASRLEGVTDTQYF
. TRBJ2-1 TRBV12-3/TRBV12-4 . 14 TGTGCCAGCAGTTTAGGGTACCCTAGAGGTGAGCAGTTCTTC CASSLGYPRGEQFF
. TRBJ2-1 TRBV18 few 18 TGTGCCAGCTCACTCAGGTCGTGGCTAGCGAATACCTACAATGAGCAGTTCTTC CASSLRSWLANTYNEQFF
TRBD2 TRBJ2-1 TRBV18 few 15 TGTGCCAGCTCAGGGGTGGGGACTAGTGTTGATGAGCAGTTCTTC CASSGVGTSVDEQFF
. TRBJ2-5 TRBV29-1 . 13 TGCAGCGTGAAACCCAGGAGCCAAGAGACCCAGTACTTC CSVKPRSQETQYF
. TRBJ1-1 TRBV19 once 17 TGTGCCAGTAGTATGGGCCGGCAATGGGGAAGGAACACTGAAGCTTTCTTT CASSMGRQWGRNTEAFF
. TRBJ2-7 TRBV27 many 10 TGTGCCAGAACCACCTACGAGCAGTACTTC CARTTYEQYF
. TRBJ1-6 TRBV12-3/TRBV12-4 . 14 TGTGCCTCAAATCTGGGGGCCATTCGATATCCCCTCCACTTT CASNLGAIRYPLHF
TRBD2 TRBJ2-1 TRBV19 few 15 TGTGCCAGTAGTATATCGGGGGGGAGACTCAATGAGCAGTTCTTC CASSISGGRLNEQFF
. TRBJ2-2 TRBV10-3 many 14 TGTGCCATCACCCCGGGTGGCCAACTCGGGGAGCTGTTTTTT CAITPGGQLGELFF
TRBD2 TRBJ2-1 TRBV7-2 few 16 TGTGCCAGCAGCCCGGGACTAGCGGAAATAAGGAATGAGCAGTTCTTC CASSPGLAEIRNEQFF
TRBD2 TRBJ2-1 TRBV7-9 few 15 TGTGCCAGCAGCTCGGGACTAGCGGCCGTGAATGAGCAGTTCTTC CASSSGLAAVNEQFF
. TRBJ2-6 TRBV19 few 15 TGTGCCAGTAGTATAGGTAGGGTCGGGGCCAACGTCCTGACTTTC CASSIGRVGANVLTF
. TRBJ2-1 TRBV29-1 many 14 TGCAGCGTTGACCGGGACAATGGTTACAATGAGCAGTTCTTC CSVDRDNGYNEQFF
TRBD2 TRBJ2-3 TRBV12-3/TRBV12-4 few 15 TGTGCCAGCAGCCCGGTTAGCGGGGGTTTCGATACGCAGTATTTT CASSPVSGGFDTQYF
. TRBJ2-3 TRBV20-1 few 15 TGCAGTGCTAGAGATCTTGACCGAAGCACAGATACGCAGTATTTT CSARDLDRSTDTQYF
. TRBJ1-3 TRBV29-1 many 12 TGCAGCGTACTCGAAGGGGGAAACACCATATATTTT CSVLEGGNTIYF
TRBD1 TRBJ2-1 TRBV7-2 once 16 TGTGCCAGCAGCGGAACAGGGGGCGCCGGCCTCAATGAGCAGTTCTTC CASSGTGGAGLNEQFF
TRBD2 TRBJ2-1 TRBV18 few 17 TGTGCCAGCTCACCTACCGCGACTAGCGGGACCCACAATGAGCAGTTCTTC CASSPTATSGTHNEQFF
. TRBJ2-6 TRBV15 few 15 TGTGCCACCAGTTCAGGCCAATCTGGGGCCAACGTCCTGACTTTC CATSSGQSGANVLTF
. TRBJ1-4 TRBV5-1 . 12 TGCGCCAGCAGCTTGGACAGCGAAAAACTGTTTTTT CASSLDSEKLFF
TRBD2 TRBJ2-1 TRBV23-1 . 19 TGCGCCAGCGCCCCCTGGGAAAGTTCGGGACTAGCGGGATTAAATGAGCAGTTCTTC CASAPWESSGLAGLNEQFF
. TRBJ2-5 TRBV6-2/TRBV6-3 many 12 TGTGCCAGCGCACCCTCCGAAGAGACCCAGTACTTC CASAPSEETQYF
. TRBJ2-2 TRBV9 few 16 TGTGCCAGCAGCGTAGGCGTGGGAGGACCCACCGGGGAGCTGTTTTTT CASSVGVGGPTGELFF
. TRBJ2-3 TRBV29-1 few 15 TGCAGCACCCCGGGAATAAAGAAGAGCACAGATACGCAGTATTTT CSTPGIKKSTDTQYF
. TRBJ2-1 TRBV20-1 many 14 TGCAGTGGAGGGGGGGACAGCCCATACAATGAGCAGTTCTTC CSGGGDSPYNEQFF
. TRBJ2-1 TRBV7-4 few 15 TGTGCCAGCAGCACCACGGCCACAAGATGGGGTGAGCAGTTCTTC CASSTTATRWGEQFF
TRBD1 TRBJ2-2 TRBV2 many 12 TGTGCCAGGGACAGGGGAGCCGGGGAGCTGTTTTTT CARDRGAGELFF
TRBD1 TRBJ2-7 TRBV6-5 . 14 TGTGCCAGCAGTTACGGGGCAGGGGGCTACGAGCAGTACTTC CASSYGAGGYEQYF
. TRBJ2-1 TRBV6-1 many 13 TGTGCCAGCAGTGAAGTAAGGATCAATGAGCAGTTCTTC CASSEVRINEQFF